Detailed here is one T cell receptor (beta chain). Germline-derived CDR1 and CDR2 are SGHKS and YYEKEE (reference sequence). Trimming removed 3 bases at V and 5 bases at J, with 17 bases between. The CDR3 spans 15 residues. The sample is drawn from a study of T cell changes during pregnancy in multiple sclerosis. Generated by immunoSEQ multiplex PCR, the TCRdb table keeps only in-frame clones and is missing some. This table holds 50,000 to 80,000 clones, roughly 92% found once. The sequence was collected from a female donor with multiple sclerosis, enrolled in a pregnancy study. The gene calls are TRBV5-5 and TRBJ2-5; D is unclear. The specimen was peripheral blood, collected in the second trimester of pregnancy. The CDR3 spells CASSSVDWPGETQYF. The DNA for the CDR3 is TGTGCCAGCAGCTCGGTCGACTGGCCCGGGGAGACCCAGTACTTC.